This T cell receptor beta chain was profiled in a study of T-cell memory formation after mild COVID-19. The TCR alpha and TCR beta cDNA libraries, bearing sample barcodes and UMIs, were generated by 5'RACE using constant-segment primers. MiXCR, run by TCRdb on the 5' RACE reads, gives a single entry per CDR3 protein. Of roughly 350,000 distinct CDR3 sequences listed, around 27% are singletons. Broader study findings: Mostly located in CM and EM were contracting CD4+ clones, with contracting CD8+ clones located in EMRA. Clones that contracted from day 15 to 85 had balanced CD4/CD8; later expanders were CD4+ biased.

The germline CDR1 and CDR2 sequences are SGHTA and FQGTGA. CDR3 length: 13 residues. V lost 5 bases and J lost 2, with 8 bases in between. Details on this clonotype: Its antigen is still unknown.

This sequence joins TRBV7-3 and TRBJ2-3; tentative D call: TRBD1 (6 bases). The clonotype was recovered from an adult woman who had mild COVID-19 (a few samples of this study predate the infection). Cell type and time point are not known. The sample consisted of PBMCs or a T cell subset sorted from them (not recorded which). The CDR3 here is CASSQGPTDTQYF. The CDR3 DNA sequence: TGTGCCAGCAGCCAGGGGCCCACAGATACGCAGTATTTT.